This TCR beta chain was sequenced for a study of control samples from healthy donors and cancer patients. This CDR3 has 15 amino acids. Trimming left V 0 bases short and J 7 bases short, with 13 bases between. Germline V gives CDR1 LGHNA, CDR2 YSLEER. Profiled with immunoSEQ multiplex PCR; TCRdb holds only in-frame clones, not every one. Of 110,000 to 150,000 clones listed, about 89% were seen once; the top ten hold about 4.9%. The sequence was obtained from a man in his thirties or forties in good health. The sequenced sample consisted of blood. The chain couples TRBV4-3 to TRBJ2-1; D is uncertain. The CDR3 protein is CASSQDSRKGNEQFF. The CDR3 DNA reads TGCGCCAGCAGCCAAGATAGTCGCAAAGGGAATGAGCAGTTCTTC.